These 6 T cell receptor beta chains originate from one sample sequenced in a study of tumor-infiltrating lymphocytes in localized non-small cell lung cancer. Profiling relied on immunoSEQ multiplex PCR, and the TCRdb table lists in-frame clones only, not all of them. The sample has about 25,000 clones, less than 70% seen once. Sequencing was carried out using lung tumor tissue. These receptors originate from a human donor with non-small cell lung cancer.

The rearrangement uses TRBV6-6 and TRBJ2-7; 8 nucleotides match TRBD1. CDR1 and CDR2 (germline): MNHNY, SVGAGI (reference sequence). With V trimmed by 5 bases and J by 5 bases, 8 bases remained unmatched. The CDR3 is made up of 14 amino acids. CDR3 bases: TGTGCCAGCAGTGGGTGGACAGGGAAAAACGAGCAGTACTTC. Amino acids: CASSGWTGKNEQYF.

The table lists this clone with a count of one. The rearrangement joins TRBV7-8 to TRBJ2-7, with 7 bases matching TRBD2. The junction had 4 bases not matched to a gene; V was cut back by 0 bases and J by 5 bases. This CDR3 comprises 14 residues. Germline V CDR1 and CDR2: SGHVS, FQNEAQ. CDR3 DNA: TGTGCCAGCAGCTTAGCGCGACTAGCAAACGAGCAGTACTTC. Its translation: CASSLARLANEQYF.

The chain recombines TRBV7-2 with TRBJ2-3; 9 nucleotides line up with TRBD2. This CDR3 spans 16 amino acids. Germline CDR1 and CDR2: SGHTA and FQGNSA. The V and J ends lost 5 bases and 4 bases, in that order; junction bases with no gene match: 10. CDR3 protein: CASSPGGLAGSDTQYF. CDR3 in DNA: TGTGCCAGCAGCCCTGGAGGGCTAGCGGGATCAGATACGCAGTATTTT.

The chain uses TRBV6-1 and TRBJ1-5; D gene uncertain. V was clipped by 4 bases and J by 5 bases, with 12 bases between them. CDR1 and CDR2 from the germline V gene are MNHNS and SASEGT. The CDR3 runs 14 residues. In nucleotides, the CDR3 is TGTGCCAGCAGTGCAAGGGCTGGAGATCAGCCCCAGCATTTT. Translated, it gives CASSARAGDQPQHF.

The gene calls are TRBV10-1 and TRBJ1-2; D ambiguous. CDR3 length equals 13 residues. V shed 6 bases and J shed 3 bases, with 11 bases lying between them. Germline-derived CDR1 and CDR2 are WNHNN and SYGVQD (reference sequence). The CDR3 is CASSRGADYGYTF. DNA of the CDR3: TGCGCCAGCAGCCGGGGTGCGGACTATGGCTACACCTTC.

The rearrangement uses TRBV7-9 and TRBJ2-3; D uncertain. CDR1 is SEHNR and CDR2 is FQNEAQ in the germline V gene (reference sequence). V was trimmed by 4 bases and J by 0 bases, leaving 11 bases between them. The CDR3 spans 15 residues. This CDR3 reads CASSSGGFSTDTQYF. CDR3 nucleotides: TGTGCCAGCAGCTCCGGTGGGTTTAGCACAGATACGCAGTATTTT.